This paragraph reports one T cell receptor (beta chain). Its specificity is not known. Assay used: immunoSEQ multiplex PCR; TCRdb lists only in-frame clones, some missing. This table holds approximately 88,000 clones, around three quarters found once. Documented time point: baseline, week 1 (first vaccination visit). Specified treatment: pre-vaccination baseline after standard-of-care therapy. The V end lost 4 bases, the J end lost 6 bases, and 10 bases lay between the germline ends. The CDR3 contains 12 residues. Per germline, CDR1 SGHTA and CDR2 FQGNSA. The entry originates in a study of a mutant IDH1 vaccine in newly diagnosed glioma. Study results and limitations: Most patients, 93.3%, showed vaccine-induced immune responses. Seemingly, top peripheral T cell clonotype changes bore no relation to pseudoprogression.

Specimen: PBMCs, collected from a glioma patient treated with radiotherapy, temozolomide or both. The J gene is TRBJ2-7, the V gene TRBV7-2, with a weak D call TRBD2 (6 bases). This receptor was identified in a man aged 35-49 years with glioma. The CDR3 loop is CASSWGLGEQYF. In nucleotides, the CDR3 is TGTGCCAGCAGCTGGGGACTCGGCGAGCAGTACTTC.